This T cell receptor (beta chain) was retrieved from a study of blood T cell repertoires in COVID-19. Trimming pared 1 base from V and 1 base from J, leaving 17 bases between. This CDR3 spans 17 amino acids. Germline CDR1 is SGHRS and CDR2 is YFSETQ. Using immunoSEQ multiplex PCR, the repertoire was profiled, and TCRdb retains in-frame clones only, with some absent. The repertoire consists of roughly 220,000 clones, with roughly four fifths occurring once and the leading ten covering less than 2.5%. The gene calls are TRBV5-1 and TRBJ1-1; weak D call: TRBD1 (5 bases). The clonotype comes from a woman aged 55-70 years with acute or convalescent COVID-19. The sample comprised peripheral blood. The CDR3 region is CASSLRSQGFGNTEAFF. Written as DNA, the CDR3 is TGCGCCAGCAGCTTGCGGAGCCAGGGTTTCGGGAACACTGAAGCTTTCTTT.